The present entry profiles one T cell receptor (beta chain) with its context. The CDR3 totals 11 residues. In germline, CDR1 is LNHDA, CDR2 SQIVND (reference sequence). With 3 bases removed from V and 5 bases from J, the gap between germline ends came to 5 bases. Original handling: Counts of nucleated cells, estimated from reference gene primer amplification, were obtained. Libraries were prepared by immunoSEQ multiplex PCR; TCRdb keeps only in-frame clonotypes and omits some of them. V, J and clone size were drawn from that table, and D and trimming were deduced from the DNA. The sample includes 200,000 to 300,000 clones, around 83% of them seen just once. These data come from a study of blood T cell repertoires in COVID-19.

V gene TRBV19 combines with J gene TRBJ2-7; D is unclear. The receptor was isolated from a man in his forties who had recovered from COVID-19. The specimen sequenced was peripheral blood. The DNA for the CDR3 is TGTGCCAGTAGTATTGGCAACGAGCAGTACTTC. Translating gives CASSIGNEQYF.